This T cell receptor beta chain originates from a study of tumor and adjacent non-tumor tissue in lung cancer. Comment on this clonotype: Its ends do not fully match the called genes, so a read error is possible.

No cell sorting was done before RNA was extracted from the tissue. This non-tumor lung sample came from over 3 cm beyond the tumor edge. Three rounds of nested PCR, following a modified ARM-PCR protocol, produced the TCRbeta library. From the multiplex PCR reads, TCRdb called clonotypes with MiXCR, one entry per CDR3 protein. Among 90,000 to 100,000 distinct CDR3 sequences listed, approximately 80% were seen once. In germline, CDR1 is SGHRS, CDR2 YFSETQ. This CDR3 comprises 17 residues. The sequence was obtained from a man aged 55 to 70 with small cell lung cancer. The V call is TRBV5-1, the J call TRBJ2-1; 11 nucleotides align to TRBD2. Source material: distant non-tumor lung tissue. The CDR3 DNA is TGCGCCAGCAGCTGGGTACTAGCGGGAGAAGCCGACAATGAGCAGCTCTTC. Its protein is CASSWVLAGEADNEQLF.